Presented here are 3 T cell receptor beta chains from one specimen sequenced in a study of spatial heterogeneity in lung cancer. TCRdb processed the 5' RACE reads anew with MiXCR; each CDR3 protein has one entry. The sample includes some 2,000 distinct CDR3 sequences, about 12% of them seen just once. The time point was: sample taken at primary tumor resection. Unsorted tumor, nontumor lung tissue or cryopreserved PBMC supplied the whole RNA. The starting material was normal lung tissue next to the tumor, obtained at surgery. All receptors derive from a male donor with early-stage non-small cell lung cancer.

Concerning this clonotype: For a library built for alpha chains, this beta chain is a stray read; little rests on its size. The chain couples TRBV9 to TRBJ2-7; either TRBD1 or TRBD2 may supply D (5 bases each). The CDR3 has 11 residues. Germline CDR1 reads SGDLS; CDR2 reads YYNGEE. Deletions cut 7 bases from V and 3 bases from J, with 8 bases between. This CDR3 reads CASSRGYEQYF. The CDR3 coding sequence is TGTGCCAGCTCGAGGGGCTACGAGCAGTACTTC.

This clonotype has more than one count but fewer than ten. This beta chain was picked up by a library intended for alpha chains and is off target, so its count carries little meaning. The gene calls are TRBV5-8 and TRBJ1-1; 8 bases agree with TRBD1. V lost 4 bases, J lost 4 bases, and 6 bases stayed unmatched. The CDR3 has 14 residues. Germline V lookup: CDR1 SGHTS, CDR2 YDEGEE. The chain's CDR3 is CASSNGQGSTEAFF. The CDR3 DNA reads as TGTGCCAGCAGCAATGGACAGGGTTCCACTGAAGCTTTCTTT.

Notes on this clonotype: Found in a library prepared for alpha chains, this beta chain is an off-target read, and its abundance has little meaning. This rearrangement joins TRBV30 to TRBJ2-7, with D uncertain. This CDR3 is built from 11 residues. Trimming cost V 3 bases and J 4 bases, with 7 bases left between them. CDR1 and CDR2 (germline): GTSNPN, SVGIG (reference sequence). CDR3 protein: CAWRTTYEQYF. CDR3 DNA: TGTGCCTGGAGAACTACTTACGAGCAGTACTTC.